Sequencing of this T cell receptor (beta chain) was carried out in a study of T cell therapy after organ transplantation. In the study overall: Two of the ten patients were classed as nonresponders.

Time point reported: 4-8 weeks after completion of therapy. V gave up 1 base and J gave up 6 bases; unmatched junction bases: 9. The CDR3 is 16 amino acids. Germline CDR1 reads SGDLS; CDR2 reads YYNGEE. Overall study results and limits: Lower pretherapy CD8 clonality went with larger post-therapy fold change. Nonresponder repertoires showed strong pretherapy expansions, barely changing post-therapy.

As for this clone: Its antigen is undetermined.

The data were produced by immunoSEQ multiplex PCR, yet TCRdb's version contains in-frame clones alone and is incomplete. The table has fewer than 25,000 clones, around 81% seen once; the top ten hold 9.2%. The genes are TRBV9 and TRBJ1-1, with 10 bases matching TRBD1. The TCR comes from a human patient who had received a solid organ transplant and had CMV disease. Some T cells may be the graft donor's. The starting material was CD8+ T cells from blood, obtained after autologous CMV-specific T cell therapy. CDR3 nucleotides: TGTGCCAGCAGCGTAAGAGACAGGGGGCGCGTTGCTGAAGCTTTCTTT. This codes for CASSVRDRGRVAEAFF.